This T cell receptor (beta chain) is from a study of CD8 T cells in ankylosing spondylitis. Study conclusions and caveats: There were earlier reports of some motif variants in reactive arthritis synovial fluid and blood. The authors found the disease-linked clones to be CD8+ and relatively rare in peripheral blood. Clones tied to disease were said to be significantly enriched in matched ankylosing spondylitis synovial fluid. Several highly homologous variants made up a TCR beta motif that seemed to typify ankylosing spondylitis blood.

In germline, CDR1 is MNHNY, CDR2 SVGAGI (reference sequence). Trimming removed 5 bases from V and 7 bases from J, with 11 bases in between. The CDR3 consists of 12 residues. Quantitative 5'-RACE with molecular barcodes generated TCR beta libraries. In TCRdb, the 5' RACE reads were re-called with MiXCR into one record per CDR3 protein. The table shows hundreds of thousands of distinct CDR3 sequences, with approximately 12% occurring only once. A note on this clonotype: Antigen: not known.

This receptor was obtained from a male donor with ankylosing spondylitis. This rearrangement joins TRBV6-6 to TRBJ2-5; D possibly corresponds to TRBD1 (5 bases). Sequencing used blood, either unsorted or a sorted T cell fraction (not recorded which). The CDR3 region is CASSPKGATQYF. CDR3 sequence (DNA): TGTGCCAGCAGTCCCAAAGGGGCGACCCAGTACTTC.